Listed below are T cell receptor beta chains from one sample, sequenced in a study of control samples from healthy donors and cancer patients. Method: immunoSEQ multiplex PCR; TCRdb's copy keeps in-frame clones and lacks some. The sample holds about 120,000 clones, over 90% seen once. Sequences were obtained from blood. The source is a man aged 25-40 years in good health. The CDR3 runs from the conserved cysteine through the conserved F or W. A D gene is named only where the DNA matches it firmly. Clone size is not always given. Where it is, it says once, few, many or a class for expanded clones.

clone_size	v_call	j_call	d_call	cdr3_aa	cdr3_nt
-	TRBV7-8	TRBJ2-2	-	CASSLIEAVAGELFF	TGTGCCAGCAGCTTAATAGAAGCTGTGGCCGGGGAGCTGTTTTTT
-	TRBV19	TRBJ1-1	-	CASSIRESGPPQNTEAFF	TGTGCCAGTAGTATTAGGGAGTCCGGCCCCCCACAGAACACTGAAGCTTTCTTT
-	TRBV21-1	TRBJ2-2	-	CASSKGGASRSNTGELFF	TGTGCCAGCAGCAAAGGTGGAGCGAGCCGCTCTAACACCGGGGAGCTGTTTTTT
-	TRBV18	TRBJ2-1	TRBD2	CASSLLAGVANEQFF	TGTGCCAGCTCCCTCCTAGCGGGGGTTGCCAATGAGCAGTTCTTC
-	TRBV28	TRBJ1-1	-	CASSSTLNTEAFF	TGTGCCAGCAGTTCAACATTGAACACTGAAGCTTTCTTT
-	TRBV28	TRBJ1-2	-	CASMEGGLGYTF	TGTGCCAGCATGGAGGGTGGGCTTGGCTACACCTTC
-	TRBV21-1	TRBJ1-6	-	CASSRTTPNNSPLHF	TGTGCCAGCAGCCGCACGACACCGAATAATTCACCCCTCCACTTT
-	TRBV11-2	TRBJ1-2	-	CASSLSGAGYGYTF	TGTGCCAGCAGCCTCTCCGGGGCAGGCTATGGCTACACCTTC
-	TRBV27	TRBJ2-3	-	CASSLLGTDTQYF	TGTGCCAGCAGCCTTCTGGGCACAGATACGCAGTATTTT
-	TRBV5-1	TRBJ2-7	-	CASSFRGEQYF	TGCGCCAGCAGCTTTCGGGGCGAGCAGTACTTC
few	TRBV19	TRBJ1-3	-	CASSWRTGPRNSGNTIYF	TGTGCCAGTAGTTGGCGCACTGGGCCTCGAAACTCTGGAAACACCATATATTTT
-	TRBV5-5	TRBJ2-3	-	CASSLAGLVGGTDTQYF	TGTGCCAGCAGCTTGGCCGGTCTGGTTGGTGGCACAGATACGCAGTATTTT
-	TRBV7-9	TRBJ1-1	TRBD1	CASSLGDRGHTEAFF	TGTGCCAGCAGCCTTGGGGACAGGGGGCATACTGAAGCTTTCTTT
-	TRBV7-3	TRBJ2-5	TRBD1	CASSFSTGGRETQYF	TGTGCCAGCAGCTTTAGTACAGGGGGCCGGGAGACCCAGTACTTC
once	TRBV19	TRBJ2-1	TRBD2	CASSIEGAGGHNEQFF	TGTGCCAGTAGTATTGAAGGAGCGGGGGGTCACAATGAGCAGTTCTTC
once	TRBV5-4	TRBJ1-3	-	CASSLDRRFSGNTIYF	TGTGCCAGCAGCTTGGATAGGAGGTTCTCTGGAAACACCATATATTTT
-	TRBV2	TRBJ1-2	-	CASRDGPYGYTF	TGTGCCTCTCGGGACGGACCGTATGGCTACACCTTC
-	TRBV6-5	TRBJ1-1	-	CASSPMGASTEAFF	TGTGCCAGCAGTCCTATGGGGGCTAGTACTGAAGCTTTCTTT
once	TRBV10-2	TRBJ2-5	-	CASSDGQEETQYF	TGCGCCAGCAGTGACGGTCAAGAAGAGACCCAGTACTTC
-	TRBV3-1/TRBV3-2	TRBJ2-3	-	CASSQDPPPDTQYF	TGTGCCAGCAGCCAAGACCCTCCTCCCGATACGCAGTATTTT
-	TRBV5-1	TRBJ1-2	-	CASSLDFYGYTF	TGCGCCAGCAGCTTGGATTTCTATGGCTACACCTTC
few	TRBV19	TRBJ1-6	TRBD1	CASSPGTGGGSPLHF	TGTGCCAGTAGCCCCGGGACAGGGGGTGGTTCACCCCTCCACTTT
-	TRBV15	TRBJ2-5	-	CATSRPTGKETQYF	TGTGCCACCAGCAGACCTACAGGGAAAGAGACCCAGTACTTC
-	TRBV18	TRBJ2-5	-	CASSPLKGVAETQYF	TGTGCCAGCTCACCCCTCAAGGGGGTTGCGGAGACCCAGTACTTC
few	TRBV6-5	TRBJ1-1	-	CAGAEREGYTEAFF	TGTGCCGGGGCCGAGCGGGAAGGGTACACTGAAGCTTTCTTT
-	TRBV9	TRBJ2-1	TRBD2	CASSRLAGATNEQFF	TGTGCCAGCAGCCGACTAGCGGGGGCGACCAATGAGCAGTTCTTC
-	TRBV6-5	TRBJ1-2	TRBD1	CASSYRLGRGPTGYTF	TGTGCCAGCAGTTACCGATTGGGCAGGGGGCCAACTGGCTACACCTTC
-	TRBV27	TRBJ1-1	TRBD1	CASRATGGTEAFF	TGTGCCAGCAGGGCAACAGGGGGCACTGAAGCTTTCTTT
once	TRBV5-8	TRBJ1-1	-	CASSLRYTEAFF	TGTGCCAGCAGCTTGAGGTACACTGAAGCTTTCTTT
-	TRBV15	TRBJ1-5	-	CATSRDSREDQPQHF	TGTGCCACCAGCAGAGATTCGAGGGAGGATCAGCCCCAGCATTTT
-	TRBV24-1	TRBJ2-5	-	CATSGEAGETRETQYF	TGTGCCACCAGTGGAGAGGCAGGTGAGACTCGAGAGACCCAGTACTTC
once	TRBV6-2/TRBV6-3	TRBJ2-5	-	CASSPGEETQYF	TGTGCCAGCAGCCCTGGGGAGGAGACCCAGTACTTC
-	TRBV6-5	TRBJ2-7	-	CASSSQGGGQYF	TGTGCCAGCAGTTCCCAGGGGGGAGGGCAGTACTTC
-	TRBV4-1	TRBJ2-7	-	CASSQGTGLREQYF	TGCGCCAGCAGCCAAGGCACAGGCCTGAGGGAGCAGTACTTC
-	TRBV7-8	TRBJ1-1	-	CASSFPNTEAFF	TGTGCCAGCAGCTTCCCTAACACTGAAGCTTTCTTT
-	TRBV27	TRBJ1-1	-	CASSIQGITEAFF	TGTGCCAGCAGTATTCAGGGGATCACTGAAGCTTTCTTT
-	TRBV5-6	TRBJ2-7	TRBD1	CASSSGQGFHEQYF	TGTGCCAGCAGCTCCGGACAGGGGTTCCACGAGCAGTACTTC
-	TRBV6-2/TRBV6-3	TRBJ1-5	-	CASSYSGAETVIRPQHF	TGTGCCAGCAGTTACTCCGGGGCAGAGACAGTTATTCGGCCCCAGCATTTT
-	TRBV12-3/TRBV12-4	TRBJ1-5	-	CASTWGSQPQHF	TGTGCCAGCACGTGGGGTAGTCAGCCCCAGCATTTT
-	TRBV7-2	TRBJ2-3	TRBD2	CASRISGGPGNTQYF	TGTGCCAGCAGGATTAGCGGGGGCCCCGGAAATACGCAGTATTTT
-	TRBV7-8	TRBJ2-1	-	CASSLEGRPYNEQFF	TGTGCCAGCAGCTTAGAGGGGCGCCCCTACAATGAGCAGTTCTTC
-	TRBV27	TRBJ1-5	-	CASSLLPRYSNQPQHF	TGTGCCAGCAGTTTATTGCCCAGATATAGCAATCAGCCCCAGCATTTT
-	TRBV19	TRBJ2-1	-	CASSQTGLSYNEQFF	TGTGCCAGTAGTCAGACAGGACTCTCCTACAATGAGCAGTTCTTC
-	TRBV6-6	TRBJ1-1	TRBD1	CASSFDREATTEAFF	TGTGCCAGCAGTTTCGACAGGGAAGCGACCACTGAAGCTTTCTTT
-	TRBV2	TRBJ2-1	-	CASSESPDEQFF	TGTGCCAGCAGTGAATCTCCCGATGAGCAGTTCTTC
-	TRBV12-5	TRBJ1-5	-	CASGLSNQPQHF	TGTGCTAGTGGTTTAAGTAATCAGCCCCAGCATTTT
-	TRBV28	TRBJ1-4	-	CASSSPRGYEKLFF	TGTGCCAGCAGTTCCCCCAGAGGTTATGAAAAACTGTTTTTT
-	TRBV5-1	TRBJ1-2	-	CASSPPGPHGGYTF	TGCGCCAGCAGCCCGCCCGGGCCACATGGTGGCTACACCTTC
-	TRBV28	TRBJ2-4	-	CASRFGGGLAKNIQYF	TGTGCCAGCAGGTTTGGGGGGGGGCTCGCCAAAAACATTCAGTACTTC
-	TRBV30	TRBJ1-6	TRBD1	CAWSQGSPPSPLHF	TGTGCCTGGTCACAGGGGAGCCCCCCTTCACCCCTCCACTTT
-	TRBV3-1/TRBV3-2	TRBJ1-3	-	CASSQEGDSGNTIYF	TGTGCCAGCAGCCAAGAGGGGGACTCTGGAAACACCATATATTTT
-	TRBV2	TRBJ1-3	-	CASTPGPGNTIYF	TGTGCCAGCACACCGGGGCCTGGAAACACCATATATTTT
-	TRBV5-1	TRBJ1-5	-	CASSLDPGGDQPQHF	TGCGCCAGCAGCTTGGACCCGGGGGGGGATCAGCCCCAGCATTTT
-	TRBV7-9	TRBJ2-5	-	CASSLAGTKQETQYF	TGTGCCAGCAGCTTAGCCGGGACGAAACAAGAGACCCAGTACTTC
-	TRBV19	TRBJ2-3	TRBD2	CATSLTSGGADTQYF	TGTGCCACCTCTCTGACTAGCGGGGGAGCAGATACGCAGTATTTT